The 15 T cell receptor beta chains below come from one sample, sequenced in a study of T-cell memory formation after mild COVID-19. TCRdb re-called the 5' RACE reads through MiXCR, storing one row per CDR3 protein. Of 300,000 to 400,000 distinct CDR3 sequences listed, roughly 13% were seen once; the top ten hold around a fifth. Material: PBMCs or a T cell subset sorted from them (not recorded which). All receptors come from a man between 18 and 35 years old who had mild COVID-19 (a few samples of this study predate the infection). Cell type and time point are not known.

The rearrangement links TRBV2 to TRBJ1-2; 10 bases fit TRBD1. The CDR3 spans 13 residues. Per germline, CDR1 SNHLY and CDR2 FYNNEI. V gave up 6 bases and J gave up 4 bases; unmatched junction bases: 2. The CDR3: CASRDRGTYGYTF. CDR3 coding DNA: TGTGCCAGCAGGGACAGGGGGACCTATGGCTACACCTTC.

In this sample, this clonotype turned up a few times. The chain combines TRBV12-3 or TRBV12-4 with TRBJ1-1; D may be TRBD1 (6 bases). The CDR3 is made up of 14 amino acids. V was trimmed by 6 bases and J by 3 bases, leaving 14 bases between them. The CDR3 is CASSIQGHHTEAFF. CDR3 DNA sequence: TGTGCCAGCAGCATACAGGGCCACCACACTGAAGCTTTCTTT.

In its sample, this clonotype was seen a few times. The J gene is TRBJ2-1, the V gene TRBV7-3; 7 positions agree with TRBD1. The CDR3 spans 14 residues. The germline CDR1 and CDR2 sequences are SGHTA and FQGTGA. V shed 0 bases, J shed 6 bases, and the junction held 2 bases outside the gene matches. The CDR3 protein is CASSLTGQVNEQFF. CDR3 nucleotide sequence: TGTGCCAGCAGCTTAACAGGACAGGTCAATGAGCAGTTCTTC.

As concerns this clonotype: The junction shows a germline mismatch at one end, possibly a read error. The chain couples TRBV7-6 to TRBJ2-1; no definite D call. The V gene's germline CDR1 is SGHVS and CDR2 FNYEAQ. This CDR3 contains 12 residues. CDR3 nucleotide sequence: TGTGCCAGCAGCTTAGTACACAAAGAGCAGTTCTTC. It translates to CASSLVHKEQFF.

The chain employs TRBV7-8 and TRBJ1-5; possible D gene TRBD1, 6 bases. In germline, CDR1 is SGHVS, CDR2 FQNEAQ. The V end was cut by 6 bases, the J end by 0 bases, with 18 bases between. The CDR3 runs 17 residues. Here the CDR3 reads CASSPEGPGHSNQPQHF. As DNA, the CDR3 is TGTGCCAGCAGTCCAGAGGGGCCGGGACATAGCAATCAGCCCCAGCATTTT.

This clonotype was counted many times. J is TRBJ1-1 and V is TRBV29-1; D is unclear. V was shortened by 3 bases and J by 4 bases, with 15 bases between the two germline ends. CDR1 and CDR2 (germline): SQVTM, ANQGSEA. This CDR3 comprises 14 residues. The DNA for the CDR3 is TGCAGCGTTGATTTGCAGGTTTTGAGCACTGAAGCTTTCTTT. This translates into CSVDLQVLSTEAFF.

Only a few counts were recorded for this clonotype. The chain combines TRBV5-1 with TRBJ1-4; TRBD1 might be the D (5 bases). The germline gives CDR1 SGHRS, CDR2 YFSETQ. V gave up 0 bases and J gave up 6 bases, with 9 bases separating them. The CDR3 is 14 residues long. CDR3 loop: CASSLDPGDEKLFF. The CDR3, as DNA: TGCGCCAGCAGCTTGGACCCGGGGGATGAAAAACTGTTTTTT.

This clonotype was counted between two and nine times. The rearrangement joins TRBV19 to TRBJ1-5, with D maybe TRBD1 (5 bases). The CDR3 is 15 amino acids. The V end was cut by 10 bases, the J end by 0 bases, with 16 bases between. Germline V gene data show CDR1 as LNHDA and CDR2 as SQIVND (reference sequence). DNA for the CDR3: TGTGCCACCTGTTGCGAGGGGAATAGCAATCAGCCCCAGCATTTT. Its protein product is CATCCEGNSNQPQHF.

This clonotype was observed at least ten times. The chain couples TRBV7-3 to TRBJ2-3; D assignment may be TRBD1 or TRBD2 (6 bases each). The CDR3 is 13 amino acids. V was trimmed by 3 bases and J by 5 bases, leaving 9 bases between them. Germline V lookup: CDR1 SGHTA, CDR2 FQGTGA. The CDR3 loop reads CASSFEGGDTQYF. The CDR3 region has the DNA TGTGCCAGCAGCTTTGAGGGGGGAGATACGCAGTATTTT.

The chain uses TRBV7-9 and TRBJ1-4, with 9 bases that match TRBD1. After removal of 5 bases from V and 0 bases from J, the junction contained 13 bases not matched to a gene. CDR3 length: 19 residues. Per germline, CDR1 SEHNR and CDR2 FQNEAQ (reference sequence). The CDR3 loop is CASSRRLRDRAATNEKLFF. CDR3 sequence (DNA): TGTGCCAGCAGCAGACGACTCCGGGACAGGGCCGCAACTAATGAAAAACTGTTTTTT.

The chain is built from TRBV7-9 and TRBJ2-7; perhaps TRBD2 as D (5 bases). The CDR3 has 15 amino acids. Per the germline V gene, CDR1 is SEHNR and CDR2 is FQNEAQ (reference sequence). Trimming took 1 base from V and 6 from J, leaving 16 bases between them. CDR3 sequence reads: CASSLVGLASFEQYF. As DNA, the CDR3 is TGTGCCAGCAGCTTAGTAGGTCTAGCCAGTTTCGAGCAGTACTTC. The entire variable domain, with the rest obtained from reference TRBV7-9 and TRBJ2-7, is as follows: DTGVSQNPRHKITKRGQNVTFRCDPISEHNRLYWYRQTLGQGPEFLTYFQNEAQLEKSRLLSDRFSAERPKGSFSTLEIQRTEQGDSAMYLCASSLVGLASFEQYFGPGTRLTVT.

This clonotype was observed many times. J is TRBJ2-5 and V is TRBV5-5; unclear D gene. Germline CDR1 SGHKS, CDR2 YYEKEE (reference sequence). Trimming stripped 1 base from V and 6 bases from J, with 7 bases between. CDR3 size: 12 residues. The CDR3 sequence: CASSLFTQTQYF. The CDR3, as DNA: TGTGCCAGCAGCTTGTTTACTCAGACCCAGTACTTC.

The chain is built from TRBV7-9 and TRBJ2-5, with 7 bases fitting TRBD1. CDR3 length: 16 residues. The V segment lost 6 bases and the J segment 4 bases; nucleotides outside the gene matches: 14. Germline V gene sequence: CDR1 SEHNR, CDR2 FQNEAQ (reference sequence). The CDR3 region is CASRPRTGPLGETQYF. In nucleotides, the CDR3 is TGTGCCAGCAGGCCTCGGACAGGCCCCTTGGGAGAGACCCAGTACTTC.

This sequence joins TRBV6-5 and TRBJ2-7; a weak D match, TRBD1 (5 bases). Germline CDR1 and CDR2: MNHEY and SVGAGI. The CDR3 loop spans 14 amino acids. V lost 0 bases and J 2 bases, leaving 8 bases between the germline ends. The CDR3 spells CASSYSQGPYEQYF. The CDR3 DNA reads as TGTGCCAGCAGTTACTCGCAGGGTCCCTACGAGCAGTACTTC.

This chain joins TRBV6-2 or TRBV6-3 and TRBJ1-2; tentatively, D is TRBD1 (5 bases). V was shortened by 7 bases and J by 4 bases, with 16 bases between the two germline ends. This CDR3 spans 14 amino acids. In germline, CDR1 is MNHEY, CDR2 SVGEGT. The CDR3 region has the DNA TGTGCCAGCACCGACGGCGGGACGATCTATGGCTACACCTTC. This gives the protein CASTDGGTIYGYTF.